These 23 T cell receptor beta chains originate from one sample sequenced in a study of T-cell reconstitution after alpha-beta-depleted transplantation in children. The TCRbeta library incorporated unique molecular identifiers. TCRdb recomputed calls from the PCR reads with MiXCR, one row per CDR3 protein. This sample has about half a million distinct CDR3 sequences, with around 13% found just once. Sequences were derived from PBMCs from the stem cell graft donor, sampled from the stem cell graft. The receptors were gathered from a human donor who donated a stem cell graft to a child with combined immunodeficiency.

This clonotype came up a few times. The chain uses TRBV7-9 and TRBJ2-1, with 10 bases aligning to TRBD1. J lost 15 bases, V lost 5 bases, and 7 bases had no gene match. In germline, CDR1 is SEHNR, CDR2 FQNEAQ (reference sequence). CDR3 length: 12 amino acids. CDR3 sequence (DNA): TGTGCCAGCAGCCGGTCCGGGACAGGGGTGTTCTTC. Encoded protein: CASSRSGTGVFF.

This clonotype was seen more than once but under ten times. This chain connects TRBV5-1 to TRBJ2-2; 11 bases map to TRBD2. The germline V gene encodes CDR1 SGHRS and CDR2 YFSETQ. J gave up 0 bases and V 3 bases, and 10 bases lay outside the gene matches. The CDR3 sequence is 19 residues long. CDR3 in amino acids: CASSSIGTSGASNTGELFF. The CDR3 DNA sequence: TGCGCCAGCAGCTCGATCGGGACTAGCGGAGCCTCGAACACCGGGGAGCTGTTTTTT.

At least ten counts were recorded for this clonotype. J is TRBJ2-2 and V is TRBV12-3 or TRBV12-4; no definite D call. V was pared by 3 bases and J by 7 bases, with 3 bases between. The CDR3 is made up of 11 amino acids. CDR3 sequence: CASSLDGELFF. The CDR3 DNA follows: TGTGCCAGCAGTTTGGACGGGGAGCTGTTTTTT.

This clonotype showed up just a few times. This chain links TRBV2 with TRBJ2-3; TRBD2 might be the D (6 bases). Germline V gene sequence: CDR1 SNHLY, CDR2 FYNNEI. This CDR3 is 16 amino acids long. V gave up 6 bases and J gave up 3 bases, with 19 bases separating them. The CDR3 nucleotides are TGTGCCAGCAGCTCGACCACTTCGCGGGGTACAGATACGCAGTATTTT. Amino acid sequence: CASSSTTSRGTDTQYF. The complete variable domain, with remaining parts taken from reference TRBV2 and TRBJ2-3, reads EPEVTQTPSHQVTQMGQEVILRCVPISNHLYFYWYRQILGQKVEFLVSFYNNEISEKSEIFDDQFSVERPDGSNFTLKIRSTKLEDSAMYFCASSSTTSRGTDTQYFGPGTRLTVL.

This clonotype has at least ten counts. This chain uses TRBV29-1 with TRBJ2-2, with a weak D call TRBD1 (6 bases). CDR1 is SQVTM, CDR2 ANQGSEA, per germline. CDR3 size: 13 residues. Trimming pared 4 bases from V and 8 bases from J, leaving 14 bases between. The CDR3 coding sequence is TGCAGCGTTGTATCCAGGGGTGGGGGGGAGCTGTTTTTT. Translated: CSVVSRGGGELFF.

This clonotype appeared many times. The J gene is TRBJ2-4, the V gene TRBV4-3; maybe TRBD1 (5 bases). CDR3 length: 15 residues. Looked up from germline, CDR1 is LGHNA and CDR2 is YSLEER. V lost 4 bases and J 1 base, leaving 11 bases between the germline ends. CDR3 DNA sequence: TGCGCCAGCAGCCCACGGACACAGGCCAAAAACATTCAGTACTTC. Its protein product is CASSPRTQAKNIQYF.

This clonotype was detected many times. This chain links TRBV24-1 with TRBJ2-3, with 9 positions matching TRBD2. This CDR3 is built from 12 residues. Germline V CDR1 and CDR2: KGHDR, SFDVKD. V trimming: 4 bases; J trimming: 11 bases; junction bases outside the gene matches: 3. The chain's CDR3 is CATSDLAGKQYF. In DNA, the CDR3 is TGTGCCACCAGTGACCTAGCGGGAAAGCAGTATTTT.

This clonotype was counted many times. V gene TRBV29-1 combines with J gene TRBJ2-7; D possibly corresponds to TRBD1 (5 bases). Trimming pared 7 bases from V and 1 base from J, leaving 11 bases between. The CDR3 length is 12 residues. Germline lookup yields CDR1 SQVTM and CDR2 ANQGSEA. CDR3 in DNA: TGCAGCGCCAAGACAGAATCCTACGAGCAGTACTTC. Translated, it gives CSAKTESYEQYF.

The chain recombines TRBV5-5 with TRBJ1-3; 9 bases match TRBD1. CDR1 and CDR2 (germline): SGHKS, YYEKEE (reference sequence). The CDR3 loop spans 15 amino acids. V was pared by 4 bases and J by 4 bases, with 6 bases of the junction left unmatched. The CDR3 here is CASSQGQGSGNTIYF. In DNA form, the CDR3 reads TGTGCCAGCAGCCAGGGACAGGGCTCCGGAAACACCATATATTTT.

This clonotype was counted a few times. V usage is TRBV7-9 and J usage is TRBJ2-1; TRBD2 matches 7 bases. CDR3 length: 16 residues. Germline values: CDR1 SEHNR, CDR2 FQNEAQ (reference sequence). The junction had 10 bases not matched to a gene; V was cut back by 5 bases and J by 3 bases. This chain's CDR3 is CASSPATSSVYNEQFF. The CDR3 coding sequence is TGTGCCAGCAGCCCAGCGACTAGCAGTGTCTACAATGAGCAGTTCTTC.

The chain recombines TRBV20-1 with TRBJ2-5; 8 bases match TRBD2. V trimming: 4 bases; J trimming: 5 bases; junction bases outside the gene matches: 12. The germline V gene has CDR1 DFQATT and CDR2 SNEGSKA (reference sequence). The CDR3 runs to 15 residues. The DNA of the CDR3 is TGCAGTGCTATGGCTAGCGGGCCACCGGTGGAGACCCAGTACTTC. Protein product: CSAMASGPPVETQYF.

This clonotype was seen a handful of times. V is TRBV7-3 and J is TRBJ2-2; 10 bases agree with TRBD2. This CDR3 region has 14 residues. From germline, CDR1 is SGHTA and CDR2 FQGTGA. J gave up 7 bases and V 5 bases, and 4 bases lay outside the gene matches. The CDR3 region has the DNA TGTGCCAGCAGCCTGGGACTAGCGTTCGGGGAGCTGTTTTTT. It codes for CASSLGLAFGELFF.

As for this clonotype: Given a much more abundant clone one base away, this may be a read error. J is TRBJ2-4 and V is TRBV4-3; D might be TRBD1 (5 bases). Germline assignment: CDR1 LGHNA and CDR2 YSLEER. This CDR3 comprises 15 residues. CDR3 protein: CASSPRTQAKNIHYF. In DNA, the CDR3 is TGCGCCAGCAGCCCACGGACACAGGCCAAAAACATTCATTACTTC.

V usage is TRBV11-1 and J usage is TRBJ2-1, with D possibly TRBD2 on 6 matching bases. The V gene lost 2 bases and the J gene lost 0 bases, with 20 bases spanning the gap. The CDR3 spans 19 residues. From germline, CDR1 is SGHAT and CDR2 FQDESV (reference sequence). The DNA for the CDR3 is TGTGCCAGCAGCTTATCAAGGGGTGGGGACTTTCACTCCTACAATGAGCAGTTCTTC. This gives the protein CASSLSRGGDFHSYNEQFF.

This clonotype occurred a few times. DNA for the CDR3: TGTGCCTGGAGTGGACTCAGGTTGACCTATGGCTACACCTTC. Amino acids: CAWSGLRLTYGYTF. The chain links TRBV30 to TRBJ1-2; D not certain. This CDR3 has 14 amino acids. Germline V gives CDR1 GTSNPN, CDR2 SVGIG (reference sequence). Trimming pared 1 base from V and 4 bases from J, leaving 13 bases between.

This chain links TRBV29-1 with TRBJ1-1, with D possibly being TRBD1 (6 bases). Germline lookup yields CDR1 SQVTM and CDR2 ANQGSEA. The CDR3 spans 10 residues. V was clipped by 6 bases and J by 5 bases, with 7 bases between them. CDR3 in DNA: TGCAGCGTAACAGGGACTGAAGCTTTCTTT. It is translated as CSVTGTEAFF.

This chain connects TRBV15 to TRBJ1-1; perhaps TRBD1 as D (5 bases). The V gene's germline CDR1 is LNHNV and CDR2 YYDKDF (reference sequence). Trimming took off 0 bases at V and 3 bases at J, with 8 bases between the two ends. The CDR3 runs to 14 residues. CDR3: CATSRDQGDTEAFF. DNA for the CDR3: TGTGCCACCAGCAGAGACCAGGGCGACACTGAAGCTTTCTTT.

CDR3 sequence: CASSQGTSNWNEQFF. In DNA, the CDR3 is TGCGCCAGCAGCCAAGGGACCTCCAATTGGAATGAGCAGTTCTTC. The chain couples TRBV4-3 to TRBJ2-1; D not resolved. Per germline, CDR1 LGHNA and CDR2 YSLEER. The CDR3 runs to 15 residues. V lost 1 base and J 7 bases, leaving 14 bases between the germline ends.

Many counts were recorded for this clonotype. V usage is TRBV29-1 and J usage is TRBJ2-1, with 8 positions matching TRBD2. The germline V gene has CDR1 SQVTM and CDR2 ANQGSEA. Unmatched junction bases numbered 13, after V lost 7 bases and J lost 8 bases. CDR3 length: 14 amino acids. CDR3 nucleotide sequence: TGCAGCGCCCGTGGTAGCGGGACTAATCATGAGCAGTTCTTC. This sequence encodes CSARGSGTNHEQFF.

V and J are TRBV12-3 or TRBV12-4 and TRBJ1-1, with D hard to call. Trimming took 6 bases from V and 1 from J, leaving 12 bases between them. The CDR3 spans 14 residues. The CDR3 spells CASRSTPGNTEAFF. In DNA, the CDR3 is TGTGCCAGCAGATCCACCCCTGGGAACACTGAAGCTTTCTTT.

This clonotype was counted many times. Here the CDR3 DNA reads TGTGCCAGCAGTATCAGACTAGCGGGGCCTTACAATGAGCAGTTCTTC. Translated: CASSIRLAGPYNEQFF. The chain joins TRBV12-3 or TRBV12-4 to TRBJ2-1; TRBD2 aligns across 11 bases. The CDR3 is made up of 16 amino acids. The V gene end was trimmed by 5 bases and the J gene end by 4 bases; junction bases not matched to a gene: 7.

The sample holds many counts of this clonotype. This chain links TRBV12-3 or TRBV12-4 with TRBJ2-3; TRBD2 agrees at 9 bases. The length of the CDR3 is 16 residues. V was clipped by 3 bases and J by 2 bases; unmatched bases: 6. CDR3 amino acids: CASSFYSGGNTDTQYF. As DNA, the CDR3 is TGTGCCAGCAGTTTCTACAGCGGGGGGAACACAGATACGCAGTATTTT.

This clonotype turned up a few times. The chain has TRBV7-8 and TRBJ2-5; 10 nucleotides line up with TRBD2. The CDR3 spans 14 residues. In germline, CDR1 is SGHVS, CDR2 FQNEAQ. Trimming took 4 bases from V and 2 from J; bases not matched to a gene: 1. The CDR3 bases are TGTGCCAGCAGCTCGGGACTAGCGCAAGAGACCCAGTACTTC. The encoded protein is CASSSGLAQETQYF. Full variable domain (rest looked up from reference TRBV7-8 and TRBJ2-5): GAGVSQSPRYKVAKRGQDVALRCDPISGHVSLFWYQQALGQGPEFLTYFQNEAQLDKSGLPSDRFFAERPEGSVSTLKIQRTQQEDSAVYLCASSSGLAQETQYFGPGTRLLVL.